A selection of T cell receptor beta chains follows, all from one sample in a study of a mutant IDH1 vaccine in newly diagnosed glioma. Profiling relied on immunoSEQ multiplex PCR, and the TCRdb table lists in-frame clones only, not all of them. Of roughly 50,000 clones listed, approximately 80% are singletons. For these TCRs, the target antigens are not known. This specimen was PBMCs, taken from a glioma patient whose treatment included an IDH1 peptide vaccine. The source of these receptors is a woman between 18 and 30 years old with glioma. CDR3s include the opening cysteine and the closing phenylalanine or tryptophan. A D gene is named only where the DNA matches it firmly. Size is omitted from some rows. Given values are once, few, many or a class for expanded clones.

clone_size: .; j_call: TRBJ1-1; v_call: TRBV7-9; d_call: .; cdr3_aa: CASSLQFGSKVEAFF; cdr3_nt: TGTGCCAGCAGCTTACAATTTGGGTCGAAGGTTGAAGCTTTCTTT
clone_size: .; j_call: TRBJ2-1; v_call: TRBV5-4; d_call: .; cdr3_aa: CASSLVQGGEQFF; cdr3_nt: TGTGCCAGCAGCTTGGTACAGGGCGGTGAGCAGTTCTTC
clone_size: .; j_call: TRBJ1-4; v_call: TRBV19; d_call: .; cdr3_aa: CASSINRKLFF; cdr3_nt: TGTGCCAGTAGTATAAACAGAAAACTGTTTTTT
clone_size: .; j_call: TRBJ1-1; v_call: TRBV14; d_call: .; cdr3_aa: CASSQDWGRPKNTEAFF; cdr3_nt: TGTGCCAGCAGCCAAGATTGGGGGCGACCAAAGAACACTGAAGCTTTCTTT
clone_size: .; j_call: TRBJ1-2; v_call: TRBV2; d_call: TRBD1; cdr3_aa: CASSEGDRVDGYTF; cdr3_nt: TGTGCCAGCAGTGAAGGAGACAGGGTAGATGGCTACACCTTC
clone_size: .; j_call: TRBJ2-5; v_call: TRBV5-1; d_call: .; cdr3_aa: CASSLVTGVETQYF; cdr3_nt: TGCGCCAGCAGCTTGGTGACGGGAGTAGAGACCCAGTACTTC
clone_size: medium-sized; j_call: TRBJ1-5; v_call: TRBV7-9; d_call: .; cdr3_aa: CASSLINQPQHF; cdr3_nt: TGTGCCAGCAGCTTAATCAATCAGCCCCAGCATTTT
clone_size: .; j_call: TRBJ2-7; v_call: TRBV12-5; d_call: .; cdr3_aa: CASGLVRGTRDEQYF; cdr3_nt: TGTGCTAGTGGTTTGGTACGGGGGACCCGGGACGAGCAGTACTTC
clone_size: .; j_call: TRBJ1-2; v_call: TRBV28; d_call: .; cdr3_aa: CASIRRGASGYTF; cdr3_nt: TGTGCCAGCATCCGTCGGGGGGCGAGTGGCTACACCTTC
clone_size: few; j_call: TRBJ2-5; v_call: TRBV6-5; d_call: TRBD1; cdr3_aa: CASSPDRGGETQYF; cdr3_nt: TGTGCCAGCAGTCCCGACAGGGGAGGAGAGACCCAGTACTTC
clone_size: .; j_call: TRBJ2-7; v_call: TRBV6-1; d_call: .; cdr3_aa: CASTISPDSSYEQYF; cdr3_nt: TGTGCCAGCACGATCTCTCCGGACAGCTCCTACGAGCAGTACTTC